A selection of T cell receptor beta chains follows, all from one sample in a study of blood T cell repertoires in COVID-19. Clones were sequenced by immunoSEQ multiplex PCR, and TCRdb holds only the in-frame ones, with some missing. The table records about 150,000 clones, 75% to 90% of them present only once. Sequencing was carried out using peripheral blood. These TCRs come from a woman in her 40s with acute or convalescent COVID-19. Both conserved end residues are part of each CDR3. D genes are given only for firm matches. Part of the rows lack a size; the others show once, few, many or a class for expanded clones.

-	TRBJ2-7	-	TRBV6-5	CASRTSTTYEQYF	TGTGCCAGCAGGACTAGTACGACCTACGAGCAGTACTTC
-	TRBJ2-1	TRBD1	TRBV9	CASSLPGTGGGEQFF	TGTGCCAGCAGCCTCCCGGGGACAGGGGGAGGTGAGCAGTTCTTC
-	TRBJ2-1	-	TRBV7-9	CASSAFGNEQFF	TGTGCCAGCAGCGCCTTCGGCAATGAGCAGTTCTTC
-	TRBJ2-3	TRBD1	TRBV7-2	CASSFTGGVSDTQYF	TGTGCCAGCAGCTTTACAGGGGGCGTCTCAGATACGCAGTATTTT
-	TRBJ1-1	-	TRBV6-1	CASSDWQGSTEAFF	TGTGCCAGCAGTGATTGGCAGGGGAGCACTGAAGCTTTCTTT
-	TRBJ2-2	-	TRBV11-2	CASSPGSGRDTGELFF	TGTGCCAGCAGCCCAGGGTCCGGCAGGGACACCGGGGAGCTGTTTTTT
-	TRBJ1-2	-	TRBV7-8	CASSLTAWGRRNYGYTF	TGTGCCAGCAGCCTTACGGCTTGGGGTCGGAGGAACTATGGCTACACCTTC
-	TRBJ2-5	-	TRBV24-1	CATSDFVSSQETQYF	TGTGCCACCAGTGATTTTGTGTCTTCTCAAGAGACCCAGTACTTC
-	TRBJ2-7	-	TRBV30	CAWSRQGLDEQYF	TGTGCCTGGAGTCGGCAGGGTCTCGACGAGCAGTACTTC
-	TRBJ1-1	-	TRBV30	CASQQGNTEAFF	TGTGCCAGCCAACAGGGGAACACTGAAGCTTTCTTT
-	TRBJ1-1	TRBD1	TRBV11-3	CASSTRDRGTEAFF	TGTGCCAGCAGCACCCGGGACAGGGGCACTGAAGCTTTCTTT
-	TRBJ1-2	-	TRBV30	CAWRADGYTF	TGTGCCTGGAGGGCGGATGGCTACACCTTC
-	TRBJ1-5	TRBD1	TRBV7-8	CASSSTGGRYSNQPQHF	TGTGCCAGCAGCTCAACAGGGGGGAGGTATAGCAATCAGCCCCAGCATTTT
once	TRBJ2-2	TRBD2	TRBV27	CASSLEVRWGRAVGELFF	TGTGCCAGCAGTTTAGAGGTCCGCTGGGGGAGGGCTGTCGGGGAGCTGTTTTTT
-	TRBJ1-3	-	TRBV10-3	CAIRRGEGSGNTIYF	TGTGCCATCAGACGGGGAGAAGGATCTGGAAACACCATATATTTT
-	TRBJ2-1	TRBD1	TRBV7-7	CASSLGIQGATVYNEQFF	TGTGCTAGCAGCTTAGGTATACAGGGGGCGACCGTATACAATGAGCAGTTCTTC
once	TRBJ2-7	-	TRBV12-3/TRBV12-4	CASTQDWTYEQYF	TGTGCCAGCACCCAGGACTGGACCTACGAGCAGTACTTC
few	TRBJ2-2	-	TRBV9	CASSSGFTGELFF	TGTGCCAGCAGCTCAGGGTTCACCGGGGAGCTGTTTTTT
-	TRBJ1-5	-	TRBV19	CASSIDDINQPQHF	TGTGCCAGTAGTATAGATGACATCAATCAGCCCCAGCATTTT
-	TRBJ2-3	TRBD1	TRBV2	CASSGDRGATDTQYF	TGTGCCAGCAGTGGCGACAGGGGGGCCACAGATACGCAGTATTTT
-	TRBJ2-3	-	TRBV7-6	CASSIRTDASTDTQYF	TGTGCCAGCAGCATCAGGACAGACGCTAGCACAGATACGCAGTATTTT
-	TRBJ1-3	-	TRBV5-6	CASSLPFGGKSGNTIYF	TGTGCCAGCAGCTTGCCATTTGGGGGGAAGTCTGGAAACACCATATATTTT
-	TRBJ2-1	-	TRBV6-5	CASIVGSPRSNEQFF	TGTGCCAGCATCGTAGGGAGCCCCCGAAGCAATGAGCAGTTCTTC
once	TRBJ2-2	TRBD2	TRBV5-4	CASSSGTSGGANTGELFF	TGTGCCAGCAGCTCCGGGACTAGCGGGGGAGCGAACACCGGGGAGCTGTTTTTT
-	TRBJ2-7	TRBD2	TRBV7-3	CASSFGGRADEQYF	TGTGCCAGCAGCTTCGGCGGGAGGGCCGACGAGCAGTACTTC
-	TRBJ2-1	-	TRBV19	CASSPGTASREQFF	TGTGCCAGTAGTCCCGGGACTGCTTCCCGGGAGCAGTTCTTC
-	TRBJ1-4	-	TRBV27	CASSFGTKPEKLFF	TGTGCCAGCAGTTTTGGGACAAAACCCGAAAAACTGTTTTTT
many	TRBJ2-2	-	TRBV3-1/TRBV3-2	CASSPQGGQWLFF	TGTGCCAGCAGCCCACAGGGGGGGCAGTGGCTGTTTTTT
-	TRBJ2-3	-	TRBV28	CASSTAGGNGADTQYF	TGTGCCAGCTCAACCGCCGGCGGGAACGGAGCAGATACGCAGTATTTT
-	TRBJ2-7	-	TRBV28	CASSLSDEQYF	TGTGCCAGCAGTTTATCAGACGAGCAGTACTTC
-	TRBJ2-7	TRBD1	TRBV27	CASRRTGGQGYEQYF	TGTGCCAGCAGACGGACAGGGGGCCAGGGGTACGAGCAGTACTTC
-	TRBJ1-6	-	TRBV30	CAWNRDNNSPLHF	TGTGCCTGGAACAGGGACAATAATTCACCCCTCCACTTT
-	TRBJ2-3	-	TRBV12-3/TRBV12-4	CASTGLITDTQYF	TGTGCCAGCACCGGACTAATCACAGATACGCAGTATTTT
-	TRBJ2-5	TRBD1	TRBV2	CASSDPRTGRETQYF	TGTGCCAGCAGTGATCCGAGGACAGGTCGGGAGACCCAGTACTTC
-	TRBJ2-5	-	TRBV30	CACLNRVGEETQYF	TGTGCCTGCCTAAACAGGGTGGGGGAAGAGACCCAGTACTTC
-	TRBJ1-4	-	TRBV12-3/TRBV12-4	CASSLQVGEKLFF	TGTGCCAGCAGCCTACAGGTTGGTGAAAAACTGTTTTTT
-	TRBJ1-1	TRBD1	TRBV6-1	CASSDVTGPNTEAFF	TGTGCCAGCAGTGATGTGACAGGGCCTAACACTGAAGCTTTCTTT
-	TRBJ2-1	TRBD1	TRBV9	CASSPRTGLGDNEQFF	TGTGCCAGCAGCCCGAGGACAGGCCTAGGGGACAATGAGCAGTTCTTC
-	TRBJ1-5	-	TRBV6-5	CASMSSRDQPQHF	TGTGCCAGCATGAGCTCTCGGGATCAGCCCCAGCATTTT
-	TRBJ2-1	TRBD2	TRBV19	CASSIAGGPRFYNEQFF	TGTGCCAGTAGTATTGCGGGAGGGCCTCGATTCTACAATGAGCAGTTCTTC
-	TRBJ2-7	TRBD1	TRBV5-6	CASSWFTGQGPYEQYF	TGTGCCAGCAGCTGGTTCACAGGACAGGGACCCTACGAGCAGTACTTC
-	TRBJ2-7	TRBD2	TRBV29-1	CSARIGGIEQYF	TGCAGCGCCCGAATCGGGGGGATCGAGCAGTACTTC
-	TRBJ2-7	-	TRBV5-4	CASSLVGQAGNEQYF	TGTGCCAGCAGCTTGGTTGGCCAGGCTGGTAACGAGCAGTACTTC
-	TRBJ2-1	-	TRBV5-1	CASSQAIDNEQFF	TGCGCCAGCAGCCAGGCCATCGACAATGAGCAGTTCTTC
-	TRBJ2-3	TRBD1	TRBV11-3	CASSRDRERNTQYF	TGTGCCAGCAGCCGTGACAGGGAAAGAAATACGCAGTATTTT
few	TRBJ1-5	TRBD1	TRBV12-3/TRBV12-4	CASRLTGGQPQHF	TGTGCCAGCAGGCTAACAGGGGGTCAGCCCCAGCATTTT
-	TRBJ2-1	TRBD2	TRBV10-3	CAIKVASGAYNEQFF	TGTGCCATCAAGGTCGCCAGCGGGGCTTACAATGAGCAGTTCTTC
-	TRBJ2-5	TRBD2	TRBV24-1	CATSDPGTSGWETQYF	TGTGCCACCAGTGATCCGGGGACTAGCGGATGGGAGACCCAGTACTTC
-	TRBJ2-2	TRBD1	TRBV6-5	CASSSLLGQGPGELFF	TGTGCCAGCAGTTCCCTGCTGGGACAGGGGCCCGGGGAGCTGTTTTTT
-	TRBJ1-5	-	TRBV7-2	CASSFRGQPQHF	TGTGCCAGCAGCTTCAGGGGTCAGCCCCAGCATTTT
-	TRBJ2-7	TRBD2	TRBV14	CASSQGTGGPYEQYF	TGTGCCAGCAGCCAAGGGACGGGAGGGCCATACGAGCAGTACTTC
-	TRBJ1-5	-	TRBV3-1/TRBV3-2	CASSAAPTGTPVYF	TGTGCCAGCAGCGCAGCTCCCACCGGGACACCCGTGTATTTT
-	TRBJ1-4	TRBD1	TRBV29-1	CSVGTGNEKLFF	TGCAGCGTTGGGACAGGGAATGAAAAACTGTTTTTT
once	TRBJ2-1	-	TRBV24-1	CATSSPPGTYNEQFF	TGTGCCACCAGTTCCCCTCCGGGGACTTACAATGAGCAGTTCTTC
-	TRBJ2-1	-	TRBV1	CTSSQDRPSGSYNEQFF	TGCACCAGCAGCCAAGATCGCCCTAGCGGGAGTTACAATGAGCAGTTCTTC
-	TRBJ1-5	-	TRBV30	CAWSWGLGSNQPQHF	TGTGCCTGGTCTTGGGGGCTGGGAAGCAATCAGCCCCAGCATTTT
-	TRBJ2-1	-	TRBV3-1/TRBV3-2	CASSQKVTGGTGYNEQFF	TGTGCCAGCAGCCAGAAAGTCACCGGGGGGACAGGTTACAATGAGCAGTTCTTC
-	TRBJ2-1	TRBD2	TRBV11-2	CAIQSGEDYNEQFF	TGTGCCATCCAAAGCGGGGAGGATTACAATGAGCAGTTCTTC
-	TRBJ1-5	-	TRBV19	CASSQGLSNQPQHF	TGTGCCAGTAGCCAGGGTCTTAGCAATCAGCCCCAGCATTTT
few	TRBJ2-1	-	TRBV30	CAWTWESSYNEQFF	TGTGCCTGGACCTGGGAGAGCTCCTACAATGAGCAGTTCTTC